These 2 T cell receptor beta chains were sequenced from one sample in a study of Ad26.COV2.S vaccination and SARS-CoV-2 variants. Some clones are missing from TCRdb's copy, which holds only in-frame ones; the method was immunoSEQ multiplex PCR. In the table there are about 350,000 clones, about 90% of which are singletons. The specimen comprised peripheral blood, sampled after recovery from COVID-19. These receptors all stem from a human donor who had recovered from COVID-19.

This clone has only one observation. The chain links TRBV6-6 to TRBJ1-5; weak D call: TRBD1 (6 bases). The CDR3 covers 15 residues. The V gene's germline CDR1 is MNHNY and CDR2 SVGAGI (reference sequence). Deletions cut 7 bases from V and 5 bases from J, with 18 bases between. As DNA, the CDR3 is TGTGCCAGCACTGGGAGGGGGGTCAGAGATCAGCCCCAGCATTTT. This gives the protein CASTGRGVRDQPQHF.

This clone is a singleton in its sample. V usage is TRBV15 and J usage is TRBJ1-6; D is unresolved. From germline, CDR1 is LNHNV and CDR2 YYDKDF (reference sequence). The CDR3 is made up of 15 amino acids. V dropped 0 bases and J dropped 4 bases, with 7 bases sitting between them. Here the CDR3 reads CATSRDLGYNSPLHF. DNA of the CDR3: TGTGCCACCAGCAGAGATTTAGGGTATAATTCACCCCTCCACTTT.